Reported below is one T cell receptor (beta chain). The antigen is not known. CD45RO-negative cells were positively selected for CCR7, leaving out terminally differentiated effector memory CD45RA+ cells. The CDR3 contains 16 residues. Trimming cost V 5 bases and J 2 bases, with 16 bases left between them. CDR1 is LNHDA, CDR2 SQIVND, per germline (reference sequence). TCRdb keeps only in-frame clones here, not all; method: immunoSEQ multiplex PCR. Of millions of clones in the sample, roughly 95% are singletons; the top ten hold approximately 1.2%. This specimen belongs to a study of shared clonotypes between healthy human individuals. Study as a whole: Three CD4 naive, three CD4 memory, two CD8 naive and one CD8 memory plate were used per donor. Study observations and caveats: Clonotype sharing among donors, it was expected, would be affected by sequencing depth.

The receptor was derived from a man aged 18 to 35 in good health. V and J are TRBV19 and TRBJ2-1; D may be TRBD1 (6 bases). The material sequenced was naive CD8+ T cells sorted from blood. The CDR3 DNA reads as TGTGCCAGTAGTCCAATCGGACAGACTCCCTACAATGAGCAGTTCTTC. The encoded protein is CASSPIGQTPYNEQFF. The full variable domain, with the rest looked up from reference TRBV19 and TRBJ2-1, is DGGITQSPKYLFRKEGQNVTLSCEQNLNHDAMYWYRQDPGQGLRLIYYSQIVNDFQKGDIAEGYSVSREKKESFPLTVTSAQKNPTAFYLCASSPIGQTPYNEQFFGPGTRLTVL.